This T cell receptor beta chain was captured by sequencing in a study of blood T cell repertoires in COVID-19. Whole-study context: Spain, Italy and the United States supplied samples that represented acute and convalescent COVID-19.

The CDR3 runs to 12 residues. The germline gives CDR1 LGHDT, CDR2 YNNKEL (reference sequence). V was cut by 3 bases and J by 6 bases, with 8 bases left in between. Original data processing: The authors estimated nucleated cell counts from reference gene primer amplification. Using immunoSEQ multiplex PCR, the repertoire was profiled, and TCRdb retains in-frame clones only, with some absent. That table is the source of V, J and clone size, and D and trimming were worked out from the DNA. The table shows 150,000 to 200,000 clones, with approximately 80% occurring only once. The chain recombines TRBV3-1 (or the pseudogene TRBV3-2) with TRBJ1-1, with D hard to call. The sequence was obtained from a woman between 55 and 75 years old who had recovered from COVID-19. The sample taken for sequencing was PBMCs or T cells enriched from blood (not recorded which). CDR3 protein: CASSQGRSEAFF. CDR3 in DNA: TGTGCCAGCAGCCAGGGCAGATCTGAAGCTTTCTTT.